The 9 T cell receptor beta chains below come from one sample, sequenced in a study of PD-1 and CTLA-4 blockade in melanoma. Sequencing was performed with immunoSEQ multiplex PCR; in TCRdb, only in-frame clones are kept and a portion is missing. The table includes 25,000 to 35,000 clones, approximately 90% detected once. Here the sequenced sample was CD8+ T cells from peripheral blood, taken from a patient given anti-PD-1 treatment. The receptor source for this set is a human donor with melanoma.

The chain joins TRBV19 to TRBJ2-7; TRBD1 or TRBD2 may be the D gene (7 bases each). Trimming removed 1 base from V and 3 bases from J, with 13 bases in between. This CDR3 comprises 15 residues. Germline lookup yields CDR1 LNHDA and CDR2 SQIVND (reference sequence). In DNA, the CDR3 is TGTGCCAGTAGTATAGGGGGAGGGGGCGGCTACGAGCAGTACTTC. This sequence encodes CASSIGGGGGYEQYF. Complete variable domain (other parts from reference TRBV19 and TRBJ2-7): DGGITQSPKYLFRKEGQNVTLSCEQNLNHDAMYWYRQDPGQGLRLIYYSQIVNDFQKGDIAEGYSVSREKKESFPLTVTSAQKNPTAFYLCASSIGGGGGYEQYFGPGTRLTVT.

The chain joins TRBV6-5 to TRBJ2-1; 7 positions match TRBD1. V shed 0 bases, J shed 5 bases, and the junction held 4 bases outside the gene matches. CDR1 is MNHEY, CDR2 SVGAGI, per germline. The CDR3 runs to 15 residues. The CDR3, as DNA: TGTGCCAGCAGTTACTCCGGGACAGAGGACAATGAGCAGTTCTTC. Its protein is CASSYSGTEDNEQFF.

This clone was detected only once. V usage is TRBV25-1 and J usage is TRBJ2-5; 7 nucleotides line up with TRBD2. Trimming at V came to 3 bases and at J to 1 base, leaving 11 bases not matched to a gene. CDR1 and CDR2 (germline): MGHDK, SYGVNS. This CDR3 comprises 17 residues. Here the CDR3 reads CASSDGVRAGLQETQYF. As DNA, the CDR3 is TGTGCCAGCAGTGACGGAGTAAGAGCGGGGCTCCAAGAGACCCAGTACTTC. Filled out from reference TRBV25-1 and TRBJ2-5, the complete variable domain reads EADIYQTPRYLVIGTGKKITLECSQTMGHDKMYWYQQDPGMELHLIHYSYGVNSTEKGDLSSESTVSRIRTEHFPLTLESARPSHTSQYLCASSDGVRAGLQETQYFGPGTRLLVL.

This chain uses TRBV19 with TRBJ1-2, with TRBD1 matching over 7 bases. CDR3 length: 14 amino acids. Trimming took 5 bases from V and 7 from J; bases not matched to a gene: 10. CDR1 LNHDA and CDR2 SQIVND come from the germline V gene (reference sequence). This CDR3 is CASSFGNRGSGYTF. The CDR3 DNA follows: TGTGCCAGTAGTTTTGGGAACAGGGGAAGTGGCTACACCTTC.

As DNA, the CDR3 is TGCGCCAGCGGAAGACAGGAAAACTACGAGCAGTACTTC. It specifies CASGRQENYEQYF. The rearrangement uses TRBV5-1 and TRBJ2-7; D is perhaps TRBD1 (6 bases). V lost 7 bases and J lost 3, with 14 bases in between. The germline CDR1 and CDR2 sequences are SGHRS and YFSETQ. This CDR3 has 13 amino acids.

The chain has TRBV6-5 and TRBJ2-7; 7 nucleotides agree with TRBD1. The germline V gene has CDR1 MNHEY and CDR2 SVGAGI. V shed 6 bases and J 3 bases; nucleotides not matched to a gene: 5. The CDR3 has 13 amino acids. CDR3 nucleotides: TGTGCCAGCAGCCCCGGGACAGACTACGAGCAGTACTTC. Translating gives CASSPGTDYEQYF.

The chain joins TRBV15 to TRBJ2-1; D not certain. V was shortened by 0 bases and J by 5 bases, with 5 bases between the two germline ends. This CDR3 is 13 amino acids long. Germline V gives CDR1 LNHNV, CDR2 YYDKDF (reference sequence). CDR3 loop: CATSRDWDNEQFF. CDR3 bases: TGTGCCACCAGCAGAGATTGGGACAATGAGCAGTTCTTC.

This chain connects TRBV4-2 to TRBJ2-2; possible D gene TRBD2, 5 bases. Germline-derived CDR1 and CDR2 are LGHNA and YNFKEQ. The CDR3 has 15 amino acids. The germline V and J ends were trimmed by 0 bases and 4 bases, with 9 bases remaining between them. As DNA, the CDR3 is TGTGCCAGCAGCCAAGAGATCGGGGTCACCGGGGAGCTGTTTTTT. Its protein is CASSQEIGVTGELFF.

This clone was recorded only once. The chain employs TRBV27 and TRBJ1-2, with 12 bases that match TRBD1. The CDR3 contains 14 residues. CDR1 and CDR2 from the germline V gene are MNHEY and SMNVEV (reference sequence). Trimming at V came to 5 bases and at J to 7 bases, leaving 5 bases not matched to a gene. CDR3 in DNA: TGTGCCAGCAGTGGGGACAGGGGGCTTGGTGGCTACACCTTC. Protein product: CASSGDRGLGGYTF.